The sequence of this TCR beta chain was determined in a study of T cell repertoires in cytomegalovirus infection. Study information: Through public TCR beta signatures, both CMV infection and matching HLA type were indicated.

TCRdb reprocessed the reads via MiXCR and lists one record per CDR3 protein. Of about 250,000 distinct CDR3 sequences in the sample, roughly an eighth were seen once. Concerning this clonotype itself: As yet, its antigen is unknown.

Findings of the study overall: What dominated the ex vivo response were HLA-C-restricted CMV-specific TCR beta clonotypes. Frequencies of public TCR beta families were cumulated, and this identified carriers of CMV plus the relevant HLA.

This sequence was found in a human donor in good health (CMV status not recorded). Some clones in this sample may be carry-over from other donors' samples. The material sequenced was PBMCs.

The CDR3, as DNA: TGTGCCAGCAGTCCGTCGGGGGGGCCGCGGGAGCAGTACTTC. It translates to CASSPSGGPREQYF. The V and J genes are TRBV12-3 or TRBV12-4 and TRBJ2-7; 8 bases line up with TRBD2. The CDR3 loop spans 14 amino acids. The V gene end was trimmed by 5 bases and the J gene end by 7 bases; junction bases not matched to a gene: 10.